Each of the 14 T cell receptor beta chains below was sequenced from the same sample in a study of control samples from healthy donors and cancer patients. TCRdb's copy holds only in-frame clones and misses some; the assay was immunoSEQ multiplex PCR. The data show approximately 94,000 clones, roughly 87% seen once. Sequenced: blood. All receptors derive from a woman between 45 and 65 years old in good health.

The chain is built from TRBV9 and TRBJ2-3; unclear D gene. Deletions cut 4 bases from V and 4 bases from J, with 16 bases between. CDR3 length equals 15 residues. Germline lookup yields CDR1 SGDLS and CDR2 YYNGEE. In nucleotides, the CDR3 is TGTGCCAGCAGCACCTCAGGTGCGATCGCAGATACGCAGTATTTT. As protein: CASSTSGAIADTQYF.

The J gene is TRBJ2-3, the V gene TRBV7-6, with 7 bases matching TRBD2. V was clipped by 0 bases and J by 4 bases; unmatched bases: 4. Germline V gene data show CDR1 as SGHVS and CDR2 as FNYEAQ. This CDR3 has 15 amino acids. The CDR3 DNA reads as TGTGCCAGCAGCTTAGCGGGGGGGGAGGCAGATACGCAGTATTTT. Translated: CASSLAGGEADTQYF.

The chain employs TRBV2 and TRBJ2-3, with D possibly being TRBD2 (6 bases). Germline-derived CDR1 and CDR2 are SNHLY and FYNNEI. This CDR3 is built from 17 residues. V was pared by 4 bases and J by 2 bases, with 19 bases between. The CDR3 protein is CASSGSWDFLNTDTQYF. The CDR3 coding sequence is TGTGCCAGCAGTGGGTCCTGGGACTTCTTAAACACAGATACGCAGTATTTT.

This CDR3 is CASSLAGLDTQYF. DNA for the CDR3: TGCGCCAGCAGCTTAGCAGGGCTAGATACGCAGTATTTT. This chain links TRBV5-1 with TRBJ2-3; TRBD1 is a possible D gene (5 bases). Trimming took 2 bases from V and 5 from J, leaving 9 bases between them. The CDR3 totals 13 residues. Germline V gene data show CDR1 as SGHRS and CDR2 as YFSETQ.

The V and J genes are TRBV11-2 and TRBJ2-1, with a possible D match to TRBD2 (6 bases). The V gene lost 5 bases and the J gene lost 7 bases, with 18 bases spanning the gap. The CDR3 totals 15 residues. CDR1 SGHAT and CDR2 FQNNGV come from the germline V gene. The CDR3 DNA reads as TGTGCCAGCAGCCAGACCCGGCGGGCGGGGAATGAGCAGTTCTTC. Residues: CASSQTRRAGNEQFF.

This chain joins TRBV15 and TRBJ2-3, with TRBD2 as a possible D gene (6 bases). CDR3 size: 14 residues. The V gene's germline CDR1 is LNHNV and CDR2 YYDKDF (reference sequence). Trimming took 4 bases from V and 7 from J, leaving 15 bases between them. Here the CDR3 reads CATSIPGVDYTQYF. The CDR3 DNA sequence: TGTGCCACCAGCATACCGGGGGTGGACTATACGCAGTATTTT.

This chain links TRBV3-1 (or the pseudogene TRBV3-2) with TRBJ1-5, with D perhaps matching TRBD1 (5 bases). The CDR3 covers 14 residues. V lost 3 bases and J 4 bases, leaving 10 bases between the germline ends. CDR1 and CDR2 from the germline V gene are LGHDT and YNNKEL (reference sequence). As DNA, the CDR3 is TGTGCCAGCAGCCACCGGGACGGTAATCAGCCCCAGCATTTT. This gives the protein CASSHRDGNQPQHF.

This clone appeared a few times. The rearrangement joins TRBV2 to TRBJ1-1, with D unresolved. CDR1 is SNHLY and CDR2 is FYNNEI in the germline V gene. The CDR3 is made up of 15 amino acids. Trimming removed 6 bases from V and 4 bases from J, with 18 bases in between. CDR3 bases: TGTGCCAGCAGCCGGGAAACGGGCCGGGGCACTGAAGCTTTCTTT. Amino acid sequence: CASSRETGRGTEAFF. Full variable domain (outside the CDR3, taken from reference TRBV2 and TRBJ1-1): EPEVTQTPSHQVTQMGQEVILRCVPISNHLYFYWYRQILGQKVEFLVSFYNNEISEKSEIFDDQFSVERPDGSNFTLKIRSTKLEDSAMYFCASSRETGRGTEAFFGQGTRLTVV.

The chain links TRBV18 to TRBJ1-1, with 9 bases fitting TRBD1. The CDR3 covers 17 residues. Losses at the gene ends were 3 bases for V and 0 bases for J; bases not matched to a gene: 8. Looked up from germline, CDR1 is KGHSH and CDR2 is LQKENI. The CDR3 sequence is CASSPRPGQGMNTEAFF. CDR3 in DNA: TGTGCCAGCTCACCTCGGCCGGGACAGGGAATGAACACTGAAGCTTTCTTT.

The genes are TRBV6-5 and TRBJ2-5; D possibly uses TRBD1 or TRBD2 (5 bases each). This CDR3 has 14 amino acids. Germline loops: CDR1 MNHEY, CDR2 SVGAGI. Trimming cost V 7 bases and J 6 bases, with 18 bases left between them. The CDR3 is CASMGSGTGKTQYF. The DNA for the CDR3 is TGTGCCAGCATGGGATCGGGAACAGGAAAGACCCAGTACTTC.

This chain joins TRBV5-1 and TRBJ1-1; a weak D match, TRBD1 (6 bases). Per the germline V gene, CDR1 is SGHRS and CDR2 is YFSETQ. V was trimmed by 2 bases and J by 8 bases, leaving 19 bases between them. This CDR3 has 15 residues. The CDR3 sequence: CASSFEGHPKGEAFF. CDR3 DNA sequence: TGCGCCAGCAGCTTTGAGGGACACCCCAAAGGGGAAGCTTTCTTT.

This chain uses TRBV7-2 with TRBJ2-3; D might be TRBD1 or TRBD2, each matching 5 bases. This CDR3 has 18 residues. Trimming removed 6 bases at V and 1 base at J, with 23 bases between. Germline CDR1 reads SGHTA; CDR2 reads FQGNSA. This chain's CDR3 is CASSPEGFTITGTDTQYF. The CDR3 nucleotides are TGTGCCAGCAGTCCAGAGGGGTTCACTATAACAGGCACAGATACGCAGTATTTT.

A few counts support this clone. The rearrangement links TRBV18 to TRBJ2-2; 9 bases agree with TRBD2. This CDR3 has 17 amino acids. CDR1 is KGHSH, CDR2 LQKENI, per germline. Unmatched junction bases numbered 11, after V lost 4 bases and J lost 5 bases. The CDR3 nucleotides are TGTGCCAGCTCACGAAAGATAGCGGGAGTTGAAACCGGGGAGCTGTTTTTT. It yields the protein CASSRKIAGVETGELFF. Variable domain in full (rest from reference TRBV18 and TRBJ2-2): NAGVMQNPRHLVRRRGQEARLRCSPMKGHSHVYWYRQLPEEGLKFMVYLQKENIIDESGMPKERFSAEFPKEGPSILRIQQVVRGDSAAYFCASSRKIAGVETGELFFGEGSRLTVL.

The CDR3 reads CASTMDRANEKLFF. The CDR3 nucleotides are TGTGCCAGCACCATGGACAGGGCGAATGAAAAACTGTTTTTT. The chain combines TRBV6-6 with TRBJ1-4; 8 nucleotides align to TRBD1. Unmatched junction bases numbered 6, after V lost 7 bases and J lost 5 bases. The CDR3 is made up of 14 amino acids. Germline CDR1 MNHNY, CDR2 SVGAGI (reference sequence).